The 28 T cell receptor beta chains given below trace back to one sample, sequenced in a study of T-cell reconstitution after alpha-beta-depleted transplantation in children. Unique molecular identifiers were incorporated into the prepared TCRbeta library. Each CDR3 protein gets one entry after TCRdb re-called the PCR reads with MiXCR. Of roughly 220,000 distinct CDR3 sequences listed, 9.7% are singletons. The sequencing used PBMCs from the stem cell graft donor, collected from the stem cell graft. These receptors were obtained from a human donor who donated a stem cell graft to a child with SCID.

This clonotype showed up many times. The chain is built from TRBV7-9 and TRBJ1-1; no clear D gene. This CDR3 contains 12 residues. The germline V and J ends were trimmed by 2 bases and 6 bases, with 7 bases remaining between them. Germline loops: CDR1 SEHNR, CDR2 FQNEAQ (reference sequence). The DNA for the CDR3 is TGTGCCAGCAGCTTAAGGGCACCTGAAGCTTTCTTT. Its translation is CASSLRAPEAFF. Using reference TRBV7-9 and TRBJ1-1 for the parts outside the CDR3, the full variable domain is DTGVSQNPRHKITKRGQNVTFRCDPISEHNRLYWYRQTLGQGPEFLTYFQNEAQLEKSRLLSDRFSAERPKGSFSTLEIQRTEQGDSAMYLCASSLRAPEAFFGQGTRLTVV.

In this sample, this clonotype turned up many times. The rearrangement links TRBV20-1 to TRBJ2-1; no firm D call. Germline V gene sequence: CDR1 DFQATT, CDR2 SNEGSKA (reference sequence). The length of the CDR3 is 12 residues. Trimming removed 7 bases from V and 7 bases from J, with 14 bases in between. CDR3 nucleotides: TGCAGTGGATCGGAGTTTCGGAATGAGCAGTTCTTC. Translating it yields CSGSEFRNEQFF.

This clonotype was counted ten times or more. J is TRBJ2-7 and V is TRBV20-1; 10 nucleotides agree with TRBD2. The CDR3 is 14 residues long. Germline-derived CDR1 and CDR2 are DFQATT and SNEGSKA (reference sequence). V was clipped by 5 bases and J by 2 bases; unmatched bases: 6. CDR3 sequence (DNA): TGCAGTGCTGCGGTAGCGGGGGGAACCTACGAGCAGTACTTC. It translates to CSAAVAGGTYEQYF.

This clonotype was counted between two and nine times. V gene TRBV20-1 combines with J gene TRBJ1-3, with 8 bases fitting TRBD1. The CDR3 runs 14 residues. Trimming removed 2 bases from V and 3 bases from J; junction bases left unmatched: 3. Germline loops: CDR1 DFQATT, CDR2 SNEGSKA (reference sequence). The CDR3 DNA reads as TGCAGTGCTAGACAGGGGGCGCATGGAAACACCATATATTTT. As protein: CSARQGAHGNTIYF.

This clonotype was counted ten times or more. The CDR3 DNA reads TGCGCCAGCAGTTCCAAGGTTCCAGGATGGAAAAACATTCAGTACTTC. Its translation: CASSSKVPGWKNIQYF. The V gene is TRBV5-1, the J gene TRBJ2-4; no firm D call. The CDR3 contains 16 residues. The V gene lost 5 bases and the J gene lost 4 bases, with 19 bases spanning the gap. The germline V gene encodes CDR1 SGHRS and CDR2 YFSETQ.

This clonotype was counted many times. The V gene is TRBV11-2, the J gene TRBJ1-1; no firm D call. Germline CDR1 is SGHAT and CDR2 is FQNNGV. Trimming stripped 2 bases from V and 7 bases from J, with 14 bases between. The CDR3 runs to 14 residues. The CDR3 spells CASSLTNSLIEAFF. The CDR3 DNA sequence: TGTGCCAGCAGCTTAACGAACAGCTTAATTGAAGCTTTCTTT.

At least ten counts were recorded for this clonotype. Here the CDR3 reads CSARGDRGPADTQYF. The CDR3 DNA is TGCAGTGCTAGAGGGGACAGGGGGCCCGCAGATACGCAGTATTTT. This rearrangement joins TRBV20-1 to TRBJ2-3; TRBD1 agrees at 12 bases. The CDR3 is 15 residues long. The junction had 3 bases not matched to a gene; V was cut back by 1 base and J by 4 bases. Germline CDR1 is DFQATT and CDR2 is SNEGSKA (reference sequence).

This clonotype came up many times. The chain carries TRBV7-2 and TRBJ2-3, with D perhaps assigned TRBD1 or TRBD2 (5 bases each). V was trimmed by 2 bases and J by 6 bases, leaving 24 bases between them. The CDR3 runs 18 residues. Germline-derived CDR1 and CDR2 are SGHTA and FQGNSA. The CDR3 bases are TGTGCCAGCAGCTTAAGGCCCCGGGCAGGGAGTGCCGCGGATACGCAGTATTTT. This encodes CASSLRPRAGSAADTQYF.

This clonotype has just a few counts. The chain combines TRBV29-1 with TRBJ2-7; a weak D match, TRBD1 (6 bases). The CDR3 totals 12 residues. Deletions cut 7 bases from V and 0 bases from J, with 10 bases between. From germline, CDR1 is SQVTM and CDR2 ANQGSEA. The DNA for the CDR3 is TGCAGCGCTGGACAGACCTCCTACGAGCAGTACTTC. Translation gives CSAGQTSYEQYF.

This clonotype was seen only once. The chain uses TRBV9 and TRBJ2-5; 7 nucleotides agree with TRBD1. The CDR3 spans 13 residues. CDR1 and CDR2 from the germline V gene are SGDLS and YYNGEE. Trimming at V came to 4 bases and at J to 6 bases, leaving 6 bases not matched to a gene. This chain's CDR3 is CASSPQRGQTQYF. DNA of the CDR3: TGTGCCAGCAGCCCCCAAAGGGGGCAGACCCAGTACTTC. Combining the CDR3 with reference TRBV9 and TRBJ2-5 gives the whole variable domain DSGVTQTPKHLITATGQRVTLRCSPRSGDLSVYWYQQSLDQGLQFLIQYYNGEERAKGNILERFSAQQFPDLHSELNLSSLELGDSALYFCASSPQRGQTQYFGPGTRLLVL.

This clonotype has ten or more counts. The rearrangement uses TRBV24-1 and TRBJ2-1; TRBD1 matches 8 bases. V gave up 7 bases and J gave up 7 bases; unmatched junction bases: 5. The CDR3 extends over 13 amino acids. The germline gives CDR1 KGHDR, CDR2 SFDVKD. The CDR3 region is CATRQTGVNEQFF. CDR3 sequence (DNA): TGTGCCACCAGGCAGACAGGGGTTAATGAGCAGTTCTTC.

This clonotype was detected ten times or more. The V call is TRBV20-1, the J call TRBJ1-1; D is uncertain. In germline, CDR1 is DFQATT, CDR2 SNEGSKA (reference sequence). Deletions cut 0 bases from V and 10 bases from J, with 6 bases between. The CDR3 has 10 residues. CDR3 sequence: CSARDFSAFF. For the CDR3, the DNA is TGCAGTGCTAGAGATTTCTCAGCTTTCTTT.

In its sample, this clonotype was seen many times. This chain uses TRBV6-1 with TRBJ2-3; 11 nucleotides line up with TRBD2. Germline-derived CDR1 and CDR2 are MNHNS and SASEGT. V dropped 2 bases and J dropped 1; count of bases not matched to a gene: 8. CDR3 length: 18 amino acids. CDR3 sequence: CASSEFSGGEEGTDTQYF. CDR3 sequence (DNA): TGTGCCAGCAGTGAATTTAGCGGGGGGGAGGAGGGCACAGATACGCAGTATTTT.

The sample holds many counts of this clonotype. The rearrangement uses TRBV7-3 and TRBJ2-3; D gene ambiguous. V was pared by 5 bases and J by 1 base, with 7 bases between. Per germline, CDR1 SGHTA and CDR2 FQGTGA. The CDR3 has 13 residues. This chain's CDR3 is CASSEIGTDTQYF. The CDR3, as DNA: TGTGCCAGCAGCGAGATCGGCACAGATACGCAGTATTTT.

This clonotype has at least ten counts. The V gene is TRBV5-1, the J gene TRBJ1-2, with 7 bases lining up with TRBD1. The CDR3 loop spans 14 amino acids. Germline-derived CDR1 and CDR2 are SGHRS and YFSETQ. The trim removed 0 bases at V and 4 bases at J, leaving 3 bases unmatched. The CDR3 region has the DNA TGCGCCAGCAGCTTGGAGGGACAGATCTATGGCTACACCTTC. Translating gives CASSLEGQIYGYTF.

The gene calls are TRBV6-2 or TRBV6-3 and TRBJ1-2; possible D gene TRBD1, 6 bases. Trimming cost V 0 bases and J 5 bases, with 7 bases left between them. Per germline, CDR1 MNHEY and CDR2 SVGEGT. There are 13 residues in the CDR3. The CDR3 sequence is CASSYSGQYGYTF. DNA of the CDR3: TGTGCCAGCAGTTACTCCGGACAGTATGGCTACACCTTC.

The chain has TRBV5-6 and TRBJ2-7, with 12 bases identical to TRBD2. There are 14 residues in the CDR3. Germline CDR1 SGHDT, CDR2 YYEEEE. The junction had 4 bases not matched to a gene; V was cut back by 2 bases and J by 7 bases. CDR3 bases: TGTGCCAGCAGCTTCCTGGGACTAGCGGGTGAGCAGTACTTC. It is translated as CASSFLGLAGEQYF.

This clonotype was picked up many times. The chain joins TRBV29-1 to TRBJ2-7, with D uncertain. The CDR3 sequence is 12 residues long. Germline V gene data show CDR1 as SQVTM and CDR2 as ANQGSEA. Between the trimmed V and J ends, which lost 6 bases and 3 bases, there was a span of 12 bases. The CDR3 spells CSVGDKGYEQYF. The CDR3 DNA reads TGCAGCGTCGGAGACAAGGGCTACGAGCAGTACTTC.

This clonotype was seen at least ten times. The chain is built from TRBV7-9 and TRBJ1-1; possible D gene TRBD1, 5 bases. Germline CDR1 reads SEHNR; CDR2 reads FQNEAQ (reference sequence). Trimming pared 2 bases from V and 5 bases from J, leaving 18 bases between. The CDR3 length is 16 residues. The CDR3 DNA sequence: TGTGCCAGCAGCTTATCGGGACGGACCCGGGGGACTGAAGCTTTCTTT. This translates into CASSLSGRTRGTEAFF.

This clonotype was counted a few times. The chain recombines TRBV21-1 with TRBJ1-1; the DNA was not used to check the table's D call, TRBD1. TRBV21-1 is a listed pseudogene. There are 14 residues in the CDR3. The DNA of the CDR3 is TGTGCCAGCAGCAACTACAGGGTACGCACTGAAGCTTTCTTT. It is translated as CASSNYRVRTEAFF.

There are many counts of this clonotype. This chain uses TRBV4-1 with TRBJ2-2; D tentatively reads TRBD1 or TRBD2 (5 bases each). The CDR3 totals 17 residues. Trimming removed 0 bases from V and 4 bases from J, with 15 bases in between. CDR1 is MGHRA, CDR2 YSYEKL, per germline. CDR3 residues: CASSQDSQGPGTGELFF. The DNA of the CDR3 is TGCGCCAGCAGCCAAGATTCCCAGGGACCGGGCACCGGGGAGCTGTTTTTT.

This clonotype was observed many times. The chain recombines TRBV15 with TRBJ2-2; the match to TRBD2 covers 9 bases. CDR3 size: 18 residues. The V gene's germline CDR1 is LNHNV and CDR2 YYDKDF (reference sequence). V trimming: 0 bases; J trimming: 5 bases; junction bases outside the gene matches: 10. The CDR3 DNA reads TGTGCCACCAGCAGAGATGGGGTGATAGCGGGGGAAACCGGGGAGCTGTTTTTT. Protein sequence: CATSRDGVIAGETGELFF.

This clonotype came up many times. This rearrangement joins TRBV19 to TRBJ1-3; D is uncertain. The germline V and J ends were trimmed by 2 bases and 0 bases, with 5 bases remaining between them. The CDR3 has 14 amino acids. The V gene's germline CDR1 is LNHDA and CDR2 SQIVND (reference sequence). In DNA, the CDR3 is TGTGCCAGTAGTATATCGGGCTCTGGAAACACCATATATTTT. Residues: CASSISGSGNTIYF.

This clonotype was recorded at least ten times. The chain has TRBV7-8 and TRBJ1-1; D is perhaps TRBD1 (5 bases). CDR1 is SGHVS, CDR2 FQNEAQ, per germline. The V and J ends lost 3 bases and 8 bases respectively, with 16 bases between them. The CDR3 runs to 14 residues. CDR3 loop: CASSLEWWGSEAFF. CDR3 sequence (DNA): TGTGCCAGCAGCTTGGAGTGGTGGGGCTCGGAAGCTTTCTTT.

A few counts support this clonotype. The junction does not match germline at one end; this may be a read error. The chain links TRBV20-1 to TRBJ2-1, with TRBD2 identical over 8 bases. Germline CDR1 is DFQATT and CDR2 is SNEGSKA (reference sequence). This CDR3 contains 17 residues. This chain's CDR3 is CCARGAGVGSSYNEQFF. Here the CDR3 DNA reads TGCTGTGCTAGGGGAGCGGGGGTCGGCAGCTCCTACAATGAGCAGTTCTTC.

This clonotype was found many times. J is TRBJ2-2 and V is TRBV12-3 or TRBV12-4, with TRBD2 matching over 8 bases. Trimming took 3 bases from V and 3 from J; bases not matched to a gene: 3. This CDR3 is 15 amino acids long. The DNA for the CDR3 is TGTGCCAGCAGTTTTAGCGGGGTATACACCGGGGAGCTGTTTTTT. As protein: CASSFSGVYTGELFF.

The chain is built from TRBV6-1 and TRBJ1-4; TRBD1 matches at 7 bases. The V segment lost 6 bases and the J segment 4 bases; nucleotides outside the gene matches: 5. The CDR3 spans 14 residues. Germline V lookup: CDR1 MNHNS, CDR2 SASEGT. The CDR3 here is CASRPGTDNEKLFF. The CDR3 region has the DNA TGTGCCAGCAGACCCGGGACAGATAATGAAAAACTGTTTTTT.

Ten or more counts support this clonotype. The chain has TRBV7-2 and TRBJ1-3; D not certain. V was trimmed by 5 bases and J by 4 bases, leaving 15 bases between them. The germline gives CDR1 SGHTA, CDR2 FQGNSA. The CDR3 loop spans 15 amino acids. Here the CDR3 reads CASSLVRASGNTIYF. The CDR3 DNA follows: TGTGCCAGCAGCCTAGTAAGGGCGTCAGGAAACACCATATATTTT.